The entry below describes one TCR beta chain. The data are from a study of control samples from healthy donors and cancer patients. V gave up 2 bases and J gave up 5 bases; unmatched junction bases: 3. The CDR3 totals 14 residues. Germline CDR1 is KGHSH and CDR2 is LQKENI. The method was immunoSEQ multiplex PCR; TCRdb's version includes in-frame clones alone and lacks a portion of them. The data show 99,000 or so clones, about 80% seen once. The rearrangement joins TRBV18 to TRBJ2-3; 8 nucleotides match TRBD1. The sequence was obtained from a woman aged 45 to 65 in good health. Sequenced input: blood. CDR3 loop: CASSPGTGVDTQYF. The CDR3 nucleotides read TGTGCCAGCTCACCAGGGACAGGCGTAGATACGCAGTATTTT.